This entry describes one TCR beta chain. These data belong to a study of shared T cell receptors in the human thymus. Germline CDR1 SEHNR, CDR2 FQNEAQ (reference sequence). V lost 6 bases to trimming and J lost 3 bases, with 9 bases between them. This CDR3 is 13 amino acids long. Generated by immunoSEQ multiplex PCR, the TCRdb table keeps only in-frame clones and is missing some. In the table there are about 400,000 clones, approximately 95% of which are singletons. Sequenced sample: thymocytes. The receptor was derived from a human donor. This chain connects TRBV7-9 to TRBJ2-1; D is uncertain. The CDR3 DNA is TGTGCCAGCAGGCATGACGGCTACAATGAGCAGTTCTTC. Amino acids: CASRHDGYNEQFF.